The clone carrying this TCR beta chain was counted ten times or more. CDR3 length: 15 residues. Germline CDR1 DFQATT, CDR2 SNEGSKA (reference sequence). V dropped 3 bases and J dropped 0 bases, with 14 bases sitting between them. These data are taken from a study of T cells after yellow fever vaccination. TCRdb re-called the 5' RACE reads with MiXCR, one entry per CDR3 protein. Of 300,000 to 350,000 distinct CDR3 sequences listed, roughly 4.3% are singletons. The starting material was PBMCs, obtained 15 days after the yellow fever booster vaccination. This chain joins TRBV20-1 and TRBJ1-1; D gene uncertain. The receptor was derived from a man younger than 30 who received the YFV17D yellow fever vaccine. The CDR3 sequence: CSASLSWSMNTEAFF. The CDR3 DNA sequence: TGCAGTGCTAGCCTTTCGTGGTCAATGAACACTGAAGCTTTCTTT.